This TCR delta chain was identified during a study of gamma-delta chains in newborns, infants, children. Across the study: Innate gammadelta T cells reportedly expand polyclonally right after birth, driven by microbial exposure, per the title.

Germline trimming cut 0 bases from V and 3 bases from J; bases unmatched to any gene: 12. CDR1 and CDR2 (germline): TVYSNPD, GDNSRS (reference sequence). The CDR3 is 17 amino acids. TCRdb made new clone calls on the reads using CATT. The sample consists of about 11,000 delta-chain clones, 3.5% of them appearing once. The gene calls are TRDV3 and TRDJ1; the match to TRDD3 covers 11 bases. This sequence was found in a child who was a newborn, infant or young child, either healthy, febrile or measles-vaccinated (not recorded which). The sequenced material came from blood. The CDR3 DNA is TGTGCCTTTAGGTCCTTGGGGGATACGTGGTTCTCCGATAAACTCATCTTT. This sequence encodes CAFRSLGDTWFSDKLIF.